Presented here are 31 T cell receptor beta chains from one specimen sequenced in a study of blood T cell repertoires in COVID-19. Using immunoSEQ multiplex PCR, the repertoire was profiled, and TCRdb retains in-frame clones only, with some absent. This table holds some 240,000 clones, 90% to 95% found once. The sample taken for sequencing was peripheral blood. The receptor set was obtained from a man aged 55 to 70 with COVID-19, enrolled during active disease.

V usage is TRBV7-3 and J usage is TRBJ1-5, with a tentative D call TRBD1 (5 bases). Trimming took 2 bases from V and 0 from J, leaving 8 bases between them. Germline values: CDR1 SGHTA, CDR2 FQGTGA. The CDR3 loop spans 15 amino acids. CDR3 nucleotide sequence: TGTGCCAGCAGCTTATCGGGGGATAGCAATCAGCCCCAGCATTTT. Translated, it gives CASSLSGDSNQPQHF. Full variable domain (outside the CDR3, taken from reference TRBV7-3 and TRBJ1-5): GAGVSQTPSNKVTEKGKYVELRCDPISGHTALYWYRQSLGQGPEFLIYFQGTGAADDSGLPNDRFFAVRPEGSVSTLKIQRTERGDSAVYLCASSLSGDSNQPQHFGDGTRLSIL.

The V gene is TRBV7-3, the J gene TRBJ2-3, with 8 bases lining up with TRBD2. CDR1 and CDR2 from the germline V gene are SGHTA and FQGTGA. The CDR3 extends over 15 amino acids. V lost 2 bases to trimming and J lost 6 bases; unmatched junction nucleotides: 7. The CDR3 reads CASSLSSGSSDTQYF. The DNA of the CDR3 is TGTGCCAGCAGCTTATCGAGCGGGAGTTCGGATACGCAGTATTTT.

The rearrangement uses TRBV28 and TRBJ2-5, with D perhaps matching TRBD1 (5 bases). Between the trimmed V and J ends, which lost 4 bases and 4 bases, there was a span of 19 bases. This CDR3 contains 16 residues. CDR1 MDHEN and CDR2 SYDVKM come from the germline V gene. DNA for the CDR3: TGTGCCAGCAGTTCCACTTCAGGGTATCGAGGAGAGACCCAGTACTTC. Translation: CASSSTSGYRGETQYF.

The chain joins TRBV12-5 to TRBJ2-7; TRBD2 aligns across 7 bases. V was pared by 0 bases and J by 7 bases, with 27 bases of the junction left unmatched. Germline V gene lookup returns CDR1 LGHNT and CDR2 FRNRAP. The CDR3 is made up of 21 amino acids. The CDR3 reads CASGLVPGWGSVKSGNQEQYF. The CDR3 coding sequence is TGTGCTAGTGGTTTGGTACCCGGTTGGGGGTCTGTCAAGAGCGGGAATCAAGAGCAGTACTTC.

CDR3 bases: TGTGCCAGCAGCCAAGATAGTCGGGGAGCCAAAAACATTCAGTACTTC. The encoded protein is CASSQDSRGAKNIQYF. The V and J genes are TRBV3-1 (or the pseudogene TRBV3-2) and TRBJ2-4, with D possibly being TRBD2 (5 bases). There are 16 residues in the CDR3. The V gene lost 0 bases and the J gene lost 0 bases, with 9 bases spanning the gap. Germline V lookup: CDR1 LGHDT, CDR2 YNNKEL (reference sequence).

The chain links TRBV6-5 to TRBJ1-2, with unresolved D. The CDR3 covers 15 residues. The germline gives CDR1 MNHEY, CDR2 SVGAGI. V was clipped by 0 bases and J by 2 bases, with 10 bases between them. Here the CDR3 reads CASSYSGGSNYGYTF. DNA for the CDR3: TGTGCCAGCAGTTACTCCGGCGGATCAAACTATGGCTACACCTTC.

The gene calls are TRBV27 and TRBJ2-7, with 10 bases aligning to TRBD1. There are 16 residues in the CDR3. The trim removed 2 bases at V and 2 bases at J, leaving 6 bases unmatched. Germline CDR1 is MNHEY and CDR2 is SMNVEV (reference sequence). The CDR3 here is CASSLLGTGVPYEQYF. For the CDR3, the DNA is TGTGCCAGCAGTTTACTGGGGACAGGGGTCCCCTACGAGCAGTACTTC.

The gene calls are TRBV5-4 and TRBJ2-5; maybe TRBD1 (6 bases). V was cut by 3 bases and J by 5 bases, with 23 bases left in between. From germline, CDR1 is SGHNT and CDR2 YYREEE (reference sequence). This CDR3 region has 17 residues. DNA of the CDR3: TGTGCCAGCAGCTCAAGAAGCACAGGGCGGCGGGTGGAGACCCAGTACTTC. Amino acids: CASSSRSTGRRVETQYF.

V usage is TRBV19 and J usage is TRBJ2-4; no clear D gene. Germline lookup yields CDR1 LNHDA and CDR2 SQIVND (reference sequence). There are 14 residues in the CDR3. The V and J ends lost 6 bases and 9 bases respectively, with 18 bases between them. The CDR3 coding sequence is TGTGCCAGTAGCCTCCCCGAGGCAGACTTCATTCAGTACTTC. Its protein is CASSLPEADFIQYF. The full variable domain, rest sourced from reference TRBV19 and TRBJ2-4, is DGGITQSPKYLFRKEGQNVTLSCEQNLNHDAMYWYRQDPGQGLRLIYYSQIVNDFQKGDIAEGYSVSREKKESFPLTVTSAQKNPTAFYLCASSLPEADFIQYFGAGTRLSVL.

The chain uses TRBV6-4 and TRBJ1-1; 10 nucleotides line up with TRBD1. This CDR3 has 15 residues. Germline CDR1 MRHNA, CDR2 SNTAGT. V trimming: 0 bases; J trimming: 9 bases; junction bases outside the gene matches: 7. The CDR3 DNA reads as TGTGCCAGCAGTGACTCTTCCGGGACAGGGGTACAAGCTTTCTTT. Translated: CASSDSSGTGVQAFF.

This clone showed up just once. The V call is TRBV28, the J call TRBJ1-6; the D is unclear. The CDR3 runs to 11 residues. Trimming removed 6 bases at V and 7 bases at J, with 4 bases between. Germline V lookup: CDR1 MDHEN, CDR2 SYDVKM. CDR3 sequence (DNA): TGTGCCAGCAGCCTGAATTCACCCCTCCACTTT. It yields the protein CASSLNSPLHF.

The chain joins TRBV2 to TRBJ2-7; D possibly corresponds to TRBD1 (6 bases). The CDR3 is 14 residues long. Germline V CDR1 and CDR2: SNHLY, FYNNEI. The V end was cut by 7 bases, the J end by 2 bases, with 15 bases between. CDR3 nucleotides: TGTGCCAGCATAAAACAGACAGGTGCCTACGAGCAGTACTTC. It translates to CASIKQTGAYEQYF.

The chain joins TRBV18 to TRBJ2-7; the match to TRBD2 covers 7 bases. V trimming: 3 bases; J trimming: 0 bases; junction bases outside the gene matches: 5. Germline CDR1 reads KGHSH; CDR2 reads LQKENI. This CDR3 spans 15 amino acids. The CDR3 DNA is TGTGCCAGCTCACCTTTGGGGGGGAGCTCCTACGAGCAGTACTTC. It codes for CASSPLGGSSYEQYF.

This clone was found once. V gene TRBV18 combines with J gene TRBJ1-5; tentatively, D is TRBD1 (5 bases). Germline V gene data show CDR1 as KGHSH and CDR2 as LQKENI. CDR3 length equals 15 residues. Trimming left V 2 bases short and J 1 base short, with 9 bases between. The CDR3 nucleotides read TGTGCCAGCTCACCAGTAGGGGCGAGCAATCAGCCCCAGCATTTT. Residues: CASSPVGASNQPQHF. Full variable domain (outside the CDR3, taken from reference TRBV18 and TRBJ1-5): NAGVMQNPRHLVRRRGQEARLRCSPMKGHSHVYWYRQLPEEGLKFMVYLQKENIIDESGMPKERFSAEFPKEGPSILRIQQVVRGDSAAYFCASSPVGASNQPQHFGDGTRLSIL.

This CDR3 is CASSTSGLRNNEQFF. CDR3 nucleotides: TGTGCCAGCTCAACGTCCGGACTGCGGAACAATGAGCAGTTCTTC. The chain carries TRBV18 and TRBJ2-1, with D possibly being TRBD2 (5 bases). Germline V gives CDR1 KGHSH, CDR2 LQKENI. This CDR3 has 15 residues. Trimming shortened V by 5 bases and J by 5 bases, and 16 bases separated the two germline ends. The whole variable domain, filled in from reference TRBV18 and TRBJ2-1, reads NAGVMQNPRHLVRRRGQEARLRCSPMKGHSHVYWYRQLPEEGLKFMVYLQKENIIDESGMPKERFSAEFPKEGPSILRIQQVVRGDSAAYFCASSTSGLRNNEQFFGPGTRLTVL.

This chain uses TRBV19 with TRBJ2-4; a weak D match, TRBD1 (5 bases). This CDR3 spans 19 amino acids. V lost 0 bases and J lost 0, with 18 bases in between. Germline V gives CDR1 LNHDA, CDR2 SQIVND (reference sequence). CDR3 coding DNA: TGTGCCAGTAGTATAGAAGGATGGAGCTCGGACATAGCCAAAAACATTCAGTACTTC. As protein: CASSIEGWSSDIAKNIQYF.

The chain has TRBV28 and TRBJ2-7; TRBD1 matches at 7 bases. V dropped 1 base and J dropped 5; count of bases not matched to a gene: 8. Per germline, CDR1 MDHEN and CDR2 SYDVKM. CDR3 length: 15 residues. Written as DNA, the CDR3 is TGTGCCAGCAGTTTATCGTCAGGGGGTTCCCACGAGCAGTACTTC. Encoded protein: CASSLSSGGSHEQYF.

The chain links TRBV5-1 to TRBJ2-1; D perhaps matches TRBD2 (6 bases). Germline CDR1 reads SGHRS; CDR2 reads YFSETQ. With 0 bases removed from V and 0 bases from J, the gap between germline ends came to 13 bases. CDR3 length: 17 residues. CDR3 protein: CASSLGLAESSYNEQFF. In DNA, the CDR3 is TGCGCCAGCAGCTTGGGGTTAGCGGAGAGCTCCTACAATGAGCAGTTCTTC.

This rearrangement joins TRBV18 to TRBJ2-6, with a weak D call TRBD1 (6 bases). The CDR3 spans 17 residues. Per germline, CDR1 KGHSH and CDR2 LQKENI. Trimming took 2 bases from V and 0 from J, leaving 11 bases between them. The DNA of the CDR3 is TGTGCCAGCTCACCAGACAGGCTCACCTCTGGGGCCAACGTCCTGACTTTC. As protein: CASSPDRLTSGANVLTF.

The rearrangement uses TRBV4-1 and TRBJ1-1; TRBD1 matches at 8 bases. Germline V CDR1 and CDR2: MGHRA, YSYEKL. Losses at the gene ends were 0 bases for V and 2 bases for J; bases not matched to a gene: 14. The CDR3 totals 19 residues. CDR3 DNA sequence: TGCGCCAGCAGCCAAGATGTTGAAGGCAGGGGGCCAGTTAACACTGAAGCTTTCTTT. This codes for CASSQDVEGRGPVNTEAFF.

The rearrangement links TRBV7-2 to TRBJ1-1; D not certain. This CDR3 comprises 12 residues. CDR1 is SGHTA, CDR2 FQGNSA, per germline. V was pared by 5 bases and J by 3 bases, with 7 bases between. In DNA form, the CDR3 reads TGTGCCAGCAGCCGGTCCCACACTGAAGCTTTCTTT. Amino acid sequence: CASSRSHTEAFF.

This clone was counted a few times. This chain joins TRBV2 and TRBJ1-2, with 10 bases lining up with TRBD1. CDR1 SNHLY and CDR2 FYNNEI come from the germline V gene. CDR3 length: 15 amino acids. V dropped 6 bases and J dropped 2; count of bases not matched to a gene: 6. CDR3 DNA: TGTGCCAGCAGCCGACAGGGGGCGATAAACTATGGCTACACCTTC. It yields the protein CASSRQGAINYGYTF.

The chain combines TRBV5-1 with TRBJ1-1; 8 nucleotides agree with TRBD1. The CDR3 extends over 17 amino acids. Trimming at V came to 5 bases and at J to 4 bases, leaving 16 bases not matched to a gene. CDR1 SGHRS and CDR2 YFSETQ come from the germline V gene. The CDR3 reads CASSETSGTGRFTEAFF. The CDR3 coding sequence is TGCGCCAGCAGTGAGACCTCTGGGACAGGACGTTTCACTGAAGCTTTCTTT.

The chain carries TRBV5-1 and TRBJ2-7, with D tentatively TRBD1 (6 bases). This CDR3 is built from 14 residues. Trimming took off 4 bases at V and 7 bases at J, with 18 bases between the two ends. Germline CDR1 and CDR2: SGHRS and YFSETQ. As DNA, the CDR3 is TGCGCCAGCAGCCGCGGACAGATCTTGGGGGAGCAGTACTTC. Amino acids: CASSRGQILGEQYF.

The CDR3 nucleotides read TGTGCCAGCAGTTCACAGGGTCCCTACTCTGGAAACACCATATATTTT. This codes for CASSSQGPYSGNTIYF. The genes are TRBV27 and TRBJ1-3; possible D gene TRBD1, 6 bases. Germline CDR1 reads MNHEY; CDR2 reads SMNVEV (reference sequence). The CDR3 has 16 residues. The germline V and J ends were trimmed by 4 bases and 0 bases, with 13 bases remaining between them.

The rearrangement uses TRBV3-1 (or the pseudogene TRBV3-2) and TRBJ1-1, with D unclear. The CDR3 has 14 amino acids. Germline CDR1 is LGHDT and CDR2 is YNNKEL (reference sequence). V was pared by 4 bases and J by 0 bases, with 9 bases between. DNA for the CDR3: TGTGCCAGCAGCCGTCTCCAGTTGAACACTGAAGCTTTCTTT. It yields the protein CASSRLQLNTEAFF.

The J gene is TRBJ2-3, the V gene TRBV7-9, with 14 bases identical to TRBD2. The CDR3 runs to 17 residues. With 5 bases clipped from V and 3 bases from J, the junction kept 7 bases outside the gene matches. Looked up from germline, CDR1 is SEHNR and CDR2 is FQNEAQ (reference sequence). In DNA form, the CDR3 reads TGTGCCAGCAGCCAAAGGACTAGCGGGAGGTTAACAGATACGCAGTATTTT. This encodes CASSQRTSGRLTDTQYF.

The chain carries TRBV5-1 and TRBJ1-5; 7 bases line up with TRBD1. Germline trimming cut 0 bases from V and 1 base from J; bases unmatched to any gene: 1. Germline assignment: CDR1 SGHRS and CDR2 YFSETQ. The CDR3 extends over 15 amino acids. CDR3 bases: TGCGCCAGCAGCTTGGAGGGACAGAGCAATCAGCCCCAGCATTTT. Encoded protein: CASSLEGQSNQPQHF.

This chain links TRBV7-8 with TRBJ1-1; D is ambiguous. From germline, CDR1 is SGHVS and CDR2 FQNEAQ. The CDR3 covers 16 residues. The germline V and J ends were trimmed by 1 base and 2 bases, with 14 bases remaining between them. This CDR3 is CASSLVRGSANTEAFF. The DNA for the CDR3 is TGTGCCAGCAGCTTAGTGCGCGGGAGTGCAAACACTGAAGCTTTCTTT.

The chain links TRBV19 to TRBJ1-6, with D unclear. V was cut by 1 base and J by 9 bases, with 10 bases left in between. This CDR3 has 14 residues. CDR1 is LNHDA and CDR2 is SQIVND in the germline V gene (reference sequence). CDR3 sequence (DNA): TGTGCCAGTAGTATAGGGGCAGGAAGTTCACCCCTCCACTTT. Its translation: CASSIGAGSSPLHF.

The DNA for the CDR3 is TGTGCCACCTCTAGCGGGAGAGGGGCAGATACGCAGTATTTT. Protein product: CATSSGRGADTQYF. The chain joins TRBV7-2 to TRBJ2-3; TRBD2 matches 10 bases. The V gene end was trimmed by 10 bases and the J gene end by 4 bases; junction bases not matched to a gene: 8. The CDR3 has 14 residues. Germline-derived CDR1 and CDR2 are SGHTA and FQGNSA.